This T cell receptor beta chain comes out of a study of CD8 T cells in ankylosing spondylitis. Study-wide findings and caveats: Reportedly, significant enrichment of disease-linked clones occurred in matched ankylosing spondylitis synovial fluid. Among TCR beta sequences, a motif of 7 to 9 highly homologous variants appeared characteristic of ankylosing spondylitis blood. Existing reports had already noted some motif variants in reactive arthritis synovial fluid and blood. A CD8+ phenotype characterized the disease-linked clones, which were relatively rare in peripheral blood.

This clonotype was seen many times. Antigen: not known. The CDR3 runs to 15 residues. Germline loops: CDR1 SGHTA, CDR2 FQGNSA. After removal of 5 bases from V and 1 base from J, the junction contained 6 bases not matched to a gene. TCRdb ran MiXCR on the 5' RACE reads and lists one entry per CDR3 protein. The sample has roughly 230,000 distinct CDR3 sequences, 15% to 20% seen once. The sequenced sample was blood, either unsorted or a sorted T cell fraction (not recorded which). The chain couples TRBV7-2 to TRBJ2-5, with 8 positions matching TRBD1. This TCR derives from a male donor with ankylosing spondylitis or in good health (not recorded which). This CDR3 is CASSHDRGVQETQYF. In DNA form, the CDR3 reads TGTGCCAGCAGCCACGACAGGGGAGTCCAAGAGACCCAGTACTTC.